This TCR beta chain was identified during a study of early T cells in non-severe SARS-CoV-2 infection. Study summary: Bulk RNA taken from unsorted whole blood was sequenced, leaving chains unpaired.

On this clonotype itself: Antigen specificity is unknown.

The protocol attached unique molecular identifiers to individual cDNA molecules. TCRdb ran MiXCR on the 5' RACE reads and lists one entry per CDR3 protein. The sample lists some 73,000 distinct CDR3 sequences, 9.5% to 15% occurring once. Findings of the study overall: Reliance on VDJdb matching favored anti-spike CD8 responses; private and CD4 specificities were missed.

Sequencing was performed on whole blood. This clonotype originated in an adult who was a healthcare worker with PCR-confirmed SARS-CoV-2 infection or an uninfected control (not recorded which).

CDR3 residues: CASSPYTGTSGRDTQYF. In DNA form, the CDR3 reads TGTGCCAGCAGCCCTTATACCGGGACTAGCGGGAGGGATACGCAGTATTTT. J is TRBJ2-3 and V is TRBV28; TRBD2 matches 15 bases. The trim removed 6 bases at V and 6 bases at J, leaving 10 bases unmatched. Germline V lookup: CDR1 MDHEN, CDR2 SYDVKM. The CDR3 is 17 residues long.